Detailed here is one T cell receptor (beta chain). Which antigen it targets is not known. No base qualities exist here, and no much larger clone lies one base off it. Separate from the approximately 670-subject first cohort, the validation cohort of roughly 110 subjects was the group to which the donors belonged. Including the terminal cysteine and phenylalanine, the CDR3 comprises 16 residues. Here the CDR3 DNA is all that survives: 48 bases in frame from base 1. The germline V gene provides CDR1 ENHRY and CDR2 SYGVKD. Clipping removes 6 bases from V and 2 bases from J, with 9 as the unmatched junction base count. This sample was included in a study of cytomegalovirus exposure and HLA in healthy donors (dated by TCRdb to between 2016 and 2019). Regarding the complete study: According to a later analysis, one platform produced both the 100 to 150 validation repertoires and the 720 or so repertoires of the first cohort. The study aimed to test whether cataloging public T cell receptors could reveal signatures of past pathogen exposure. In addition to the first cohort of 650 to 800 subjects, a separate validation cohort of around 110 different subjects was used. To predict cytomegalovirus infection status, the study brought together high-throughput TCR immunosequencing, statistical association of individual TCRs with disease status, and machine learning.

The investigation overall reported the following: Most TCR sequences were observed very rarely across donors, whereas some public TCRs were present in many individuals. The authors suggested that the approach could potentially be generalized to other disease states and immunological phenotypes. A later analysis lacked HLA typing for the validation cohort, so it scored co-occurrence in that cohort across all 130 or so repertoires. A later analysis found that TCRs clustered in the first cohort also tended to co-occur in the roughly 120 validation repertoires, with approximately 93% of cluster scores above 0. The study listed 164 TCR beta chains as associated with cytomegalovirus. The classifier was reported to diagnose cytomegalovirus status with high specificity and sensitivity in both the original and validation cohorts. A few of the identified cytomegalovirus-associated TCR beta chains were confirmed in vitro to be specific for cytomegalovirus antigens.

The library was made by the immunoSEQ multiplex PCR assay. In the original analysis: A statistical classification framework was built to diagnose cytomegalovirus status from the catalog of TCR beta chain sequences. TCRdb retrieved this table from immuneACCESS and kept in-frame rearrangements only. Not all clones are present; in checked studies, unresolved V genes account for under half, and no reason is known for the remainder. V and J calls plus clone size are reproduced from that table; the DNA served to infer D and trimming. Counted in this sample were about 150,000 clones; 90% to 95% of them appeared once. Together, the top ten hold about 0.64% of the sample.

This TCR was sampled from a man between 18 and 29 years old in good health and CMV-seronegative. Sequencing input: PBMCs. The chain was built from TRBV10-3 and TRBJ2-1; a stretch of 8 junction bases matches TRBD2. In nucleotide form, the sequence is TGTGCCATCAGAGCAATATTAGCGGGAACCTACAATGAGCAGTTCTTC. The resulting protein is CAIRAILAGTYNEQFF.